This T cell receptor beta chain is from a study of CD8+ T cells in alopecia areata. Turning to the study itself: The tofacitinib course ran for 6 to 18 months and was followed by 6 months off drug. Findings of the study overall: In lesional scalp, particularly from alopecia totalis/universalis, clonality was higher than in normal scalp.

Treatment meaning: oral pan-JAK inhibitor, 5-10 mg twice daily. Punch biopsies of lesional scalp, plus peripheral blood, were taken from alopecia areata patients. Extraction of RNA preceded its reverse transcription into cDNA, which served as the sequencing template. TCRdb's copy holds only in-frame clones and misses some; the assay was immunoSEQ multiplex PCR. The table has 150,000 to 200,000 clones, approximately 57% seen once. About this clone: As yet, its antigen is unknown.

Germline V gives CDR1 GTSNPN, CDR2 SVGIG (reference sequence). The CDR3 covers 14 residues. J lost 6 bases, V lost 1 base, and 6 bases had no gene match. The sequencing used CD4+ T cells sorted from blood, collected at week 24, from a patient treated with tofacitinib. The receptor was derived from a human donor with alopecia areata. The chain has TRBV30 and TRBJ1-5; the match to TRBD1 covers 7 bases. CDR3 sequence: CAWSGSGGIQPQHF. For the CDR3, the DNA is TGTGCCTGGAGTGGGTCAGGGGGAATTCAGCCCCAGCATTTT.